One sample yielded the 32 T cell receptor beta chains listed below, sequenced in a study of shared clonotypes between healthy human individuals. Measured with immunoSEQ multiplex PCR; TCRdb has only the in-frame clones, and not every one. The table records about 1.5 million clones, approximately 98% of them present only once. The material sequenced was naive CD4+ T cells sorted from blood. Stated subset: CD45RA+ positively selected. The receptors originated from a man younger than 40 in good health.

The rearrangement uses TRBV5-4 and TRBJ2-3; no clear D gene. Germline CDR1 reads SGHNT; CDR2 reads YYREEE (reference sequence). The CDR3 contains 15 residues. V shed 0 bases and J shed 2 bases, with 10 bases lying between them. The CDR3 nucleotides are TGTGCCAGCAGCTTGGAGGTAGGGTTCACAGATACGCAGTATTTT. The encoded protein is CASSLEVGFTDTQYF.

The CDR3 region has the DNA TGTGCCAGCTCACCAAGTGGGGCGGGAAGCCCGGAGGGATACGAGCAGTACTTC. Protein: CASSPSGAGSPEGYEQYF. This sequence joins TRBV18 and TRBJ2-7, with D possibly being TRBD2 (6 bases). Looked up from germline, CDR1 is KGHSH and CDR2 is LQKENI. The CDR3 consists of 18 residues. V shed 2 bases and J shed 4 bases, with 24 bases lying between them.

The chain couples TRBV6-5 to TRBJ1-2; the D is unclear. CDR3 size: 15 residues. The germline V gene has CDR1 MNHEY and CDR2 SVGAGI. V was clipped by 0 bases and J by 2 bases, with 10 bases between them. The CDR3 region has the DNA TGTGCCAGCAGTTACTCTAGCACCGGGAACTATGGCTACACCTTC. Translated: CASSYSSTGNYGYTF.

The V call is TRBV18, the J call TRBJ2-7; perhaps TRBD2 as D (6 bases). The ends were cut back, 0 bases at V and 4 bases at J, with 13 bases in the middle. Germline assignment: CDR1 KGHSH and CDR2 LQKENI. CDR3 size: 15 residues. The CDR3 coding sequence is TGTGCCAGCTCACCACCCGGACTATCGAGGTACGAGCAGTACTTC. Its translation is CASSPPGLSRYEQYF.

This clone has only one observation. DNA for the CDR3: TGCAGCGTGAGGGGACTAGCGGTAGAGACCCAGTACTTC. It codes for CSVRGLAVETQYF. The V and J genes are TRBV29-1 and TRBJ2-5; 11 bases align to TRBD2. The germline CDR1 and CDR2 sequences are SQVTM and ANQGSEA. This CDR3 contains 13 residues. The ends lost 6 bases at V and 4 bases at J; junction bases unmatched: 4.

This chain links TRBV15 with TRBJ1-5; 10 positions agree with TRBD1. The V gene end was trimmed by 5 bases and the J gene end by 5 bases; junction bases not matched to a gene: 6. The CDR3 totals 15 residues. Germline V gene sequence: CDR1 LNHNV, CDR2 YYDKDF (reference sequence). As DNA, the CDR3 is TGTGCCACCAGCCGGGACAGGGGTTACGATCAGCCCCAGCATTTT. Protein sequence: CATSRDRGYDQPQHF.

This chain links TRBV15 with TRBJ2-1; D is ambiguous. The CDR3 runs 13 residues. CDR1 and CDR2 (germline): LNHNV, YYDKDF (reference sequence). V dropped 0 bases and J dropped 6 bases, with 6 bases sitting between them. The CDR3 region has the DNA TGTGCCACCAGCAGAGATGCGACCAATGAGCAGTTCTTC. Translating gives CATSRDATNEQFF.

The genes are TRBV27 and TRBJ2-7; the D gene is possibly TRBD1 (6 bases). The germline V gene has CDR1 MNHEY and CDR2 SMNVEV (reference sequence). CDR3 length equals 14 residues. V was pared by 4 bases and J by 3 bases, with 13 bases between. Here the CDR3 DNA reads TGTGCCAGCAGTTCTCGGACAGACTTCTACGAGCAGTACTTC. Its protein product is CASSSRTDFYEQYF.

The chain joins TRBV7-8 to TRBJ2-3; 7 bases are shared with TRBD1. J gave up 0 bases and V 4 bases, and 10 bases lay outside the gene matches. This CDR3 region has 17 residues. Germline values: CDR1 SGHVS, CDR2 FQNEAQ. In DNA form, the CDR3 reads TGTGCCAGCAGCTCGGGACAGTTGAGGGGTAGCACAGATACGCAGTATTTT. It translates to CASSSGQLRGSTDTQYF.

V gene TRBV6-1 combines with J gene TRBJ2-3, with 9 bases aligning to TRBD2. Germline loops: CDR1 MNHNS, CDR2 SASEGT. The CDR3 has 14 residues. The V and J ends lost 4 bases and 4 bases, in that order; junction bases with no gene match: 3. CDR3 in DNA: TGTGCCAGCAGTGGTAGCGGGAGTTCAGATACGCAGTATTTT. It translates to CASSGSGSSDTQYF.

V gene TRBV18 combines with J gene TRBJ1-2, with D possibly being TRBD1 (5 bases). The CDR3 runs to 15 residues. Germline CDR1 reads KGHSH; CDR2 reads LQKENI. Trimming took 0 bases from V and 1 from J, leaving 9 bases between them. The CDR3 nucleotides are TGTGCCAGCTCACCACCGTCGACAGTTAACTATGGCTACACCTTC. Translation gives CASSPPSTVNYGYTF.

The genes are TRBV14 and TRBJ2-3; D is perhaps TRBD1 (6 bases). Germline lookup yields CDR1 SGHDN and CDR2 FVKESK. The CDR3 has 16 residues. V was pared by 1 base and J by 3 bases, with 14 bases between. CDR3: CASSQGAYRATDTQYF. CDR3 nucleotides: TGTGCCAGCAGCCAAGGAGCTTACAGGGCAACAGATACGCAGTATTTT.

The CDR3 sequence is CASSPLLRISVNTGELFF. The CDR3 nucleotides read TGTGCCAGCTCACCACTACTTCGGATCTCGGTAAACACCGGGGAGCTGTTTTTT. This rearrangement joins TRBV18 to TRBJ2-2; no reliable D call. Germline V CDR1 and CDR2: KGHSH, LQKENI. This CDR3 is 18 amino acids long. Between the trimmed V and J ends, which lost 1 base and 2 bases, there was a span of 17 bases.

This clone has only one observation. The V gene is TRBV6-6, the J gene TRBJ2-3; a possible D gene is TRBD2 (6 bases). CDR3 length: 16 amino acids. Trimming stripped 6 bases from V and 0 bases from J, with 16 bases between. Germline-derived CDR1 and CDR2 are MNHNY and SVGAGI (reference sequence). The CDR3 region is CASSQAGSTSTDTQYF. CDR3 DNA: TGTGCCAGCAGCCAAGCCGGGAGTACTAGCACAGATACGCAGTATTTT.

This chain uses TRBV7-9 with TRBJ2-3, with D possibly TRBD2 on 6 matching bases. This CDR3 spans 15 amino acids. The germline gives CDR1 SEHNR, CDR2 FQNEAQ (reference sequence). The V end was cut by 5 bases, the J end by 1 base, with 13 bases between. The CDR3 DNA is TGTGCCAGCAGCCTCCCAGGACTACGCACAGATACGCAGTATTTT. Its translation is CASSLPGLRTDTQYF.

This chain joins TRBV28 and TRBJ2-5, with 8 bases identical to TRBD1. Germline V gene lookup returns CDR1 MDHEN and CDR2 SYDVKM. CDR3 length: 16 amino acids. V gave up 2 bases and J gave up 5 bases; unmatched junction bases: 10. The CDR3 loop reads CASSLGSRGRGETQYF. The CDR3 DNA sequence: TGTGCCAGCAGTTTAGGATCCAGGGGGCGAGGGGAGACCCAGTACTTC.

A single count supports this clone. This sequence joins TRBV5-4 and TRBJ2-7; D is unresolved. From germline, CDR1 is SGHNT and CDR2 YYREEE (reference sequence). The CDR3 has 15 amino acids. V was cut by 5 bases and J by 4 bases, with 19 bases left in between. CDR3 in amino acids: CASSPQPGHDYEQYF. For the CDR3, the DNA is TGTGCCAGCAGTCCACAACCGGGTCATGATTACGAGCAGTACTTC.

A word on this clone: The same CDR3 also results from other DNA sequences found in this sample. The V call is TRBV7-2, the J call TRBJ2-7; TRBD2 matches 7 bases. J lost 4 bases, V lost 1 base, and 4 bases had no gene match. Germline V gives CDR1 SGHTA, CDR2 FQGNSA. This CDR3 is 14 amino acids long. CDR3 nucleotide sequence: TGTGCCAGCAGCTTAGGGGGAGGGCCTTACGAGCAGTACTTC. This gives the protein CASSLGGGPYEQYF.

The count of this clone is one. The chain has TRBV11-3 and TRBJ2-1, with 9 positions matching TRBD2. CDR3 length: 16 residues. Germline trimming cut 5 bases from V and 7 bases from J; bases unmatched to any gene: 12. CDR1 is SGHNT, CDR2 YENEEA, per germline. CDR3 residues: CASSPEVREGRNEQFF. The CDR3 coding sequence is TGTGCCAGCAGCCCAGAGGTGCGGGAGGGGAGGAATGAGCAGTTCTTC. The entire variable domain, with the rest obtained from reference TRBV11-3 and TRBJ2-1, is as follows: EAGVVQSPRYKIIEKKQPVAFWCNPISGHNTLYWYLQNLGQGPELLIRYENEEAVDDSQLPKDRFSAERLKGVDSTLKIQPAELGDSAVYLCASSPEVREGRNEQFFGPGTRLTVL.

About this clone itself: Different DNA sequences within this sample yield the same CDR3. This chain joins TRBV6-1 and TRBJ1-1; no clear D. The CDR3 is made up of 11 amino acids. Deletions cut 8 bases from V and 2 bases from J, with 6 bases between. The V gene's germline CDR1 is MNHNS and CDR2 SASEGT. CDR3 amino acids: CASEANTEAFF. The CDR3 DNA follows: TGTGCCAGCGAGGCAAACACTGAAGCTTTCTTT.

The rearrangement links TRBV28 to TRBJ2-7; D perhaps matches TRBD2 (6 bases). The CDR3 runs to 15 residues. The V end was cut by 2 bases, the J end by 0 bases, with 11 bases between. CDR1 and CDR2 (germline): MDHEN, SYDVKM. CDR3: CASSLAGGISYEQYF. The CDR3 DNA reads TGTGCCAGCAGTTTAGCTGGGGGGATCTCCTACGAGCAGTACTTC.

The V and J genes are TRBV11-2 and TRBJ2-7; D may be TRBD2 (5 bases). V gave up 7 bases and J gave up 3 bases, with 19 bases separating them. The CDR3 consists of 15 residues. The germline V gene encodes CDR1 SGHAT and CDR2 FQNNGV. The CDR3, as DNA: TGTGCCAGCAACGAGGGAGCCGTAGATTTCTACGAGCAGTACTTC. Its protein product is CASNEGAVDFYEQYF.

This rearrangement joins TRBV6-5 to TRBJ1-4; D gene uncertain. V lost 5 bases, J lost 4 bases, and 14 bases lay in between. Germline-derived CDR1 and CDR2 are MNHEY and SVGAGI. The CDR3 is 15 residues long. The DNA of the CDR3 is TGTGCCAGCAGTCCGTTCCTAGGAAGTAATGAAAAACTGTTTTTT. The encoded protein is CASSPFLGSNEKLFF.

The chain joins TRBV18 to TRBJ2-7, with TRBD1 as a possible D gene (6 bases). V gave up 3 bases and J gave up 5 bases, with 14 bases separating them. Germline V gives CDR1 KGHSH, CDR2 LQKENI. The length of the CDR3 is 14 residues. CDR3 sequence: CASSPQGPQDEQYF. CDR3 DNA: TGTGCCAGCTCACCTCAGGGGCCCCAGGACGAGCAGTACTTC. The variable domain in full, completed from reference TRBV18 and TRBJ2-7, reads NAGVMQNPRHLVRRRGQEARLRCSPMKGHSHVYWYRQLPEEGLKFMVYLQKENIIDESGMPKERFSAEFPKEGPSILRIQQVVRGDSAAYFCASSPQGPQDEQYFGPGTRLTVT.

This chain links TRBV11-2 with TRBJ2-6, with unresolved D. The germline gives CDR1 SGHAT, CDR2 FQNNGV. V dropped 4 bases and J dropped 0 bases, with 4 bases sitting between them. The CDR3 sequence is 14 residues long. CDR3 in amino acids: CASSSISGANVLTF. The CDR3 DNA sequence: TGTGCCAGCAGCTCCATCTCTGGGGCCAACGTCCTGACTTTC.

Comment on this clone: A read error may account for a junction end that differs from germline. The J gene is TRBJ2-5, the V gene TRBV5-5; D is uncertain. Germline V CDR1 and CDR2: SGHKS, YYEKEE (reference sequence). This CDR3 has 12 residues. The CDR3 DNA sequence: TGTGCCAGCTCCCTTGAGCCTTCCCCGGCACACTTC. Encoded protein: CASSLEPSPAHF.

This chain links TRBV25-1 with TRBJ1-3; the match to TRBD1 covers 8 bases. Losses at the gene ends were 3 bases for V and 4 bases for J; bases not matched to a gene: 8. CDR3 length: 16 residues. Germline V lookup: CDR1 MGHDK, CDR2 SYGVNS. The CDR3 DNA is TGTGCCAGCAGTGATCCAGGGGGCGCCGGGGGAAACACCATATATTTT. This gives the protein CASSDPGGAGGNTIYF.

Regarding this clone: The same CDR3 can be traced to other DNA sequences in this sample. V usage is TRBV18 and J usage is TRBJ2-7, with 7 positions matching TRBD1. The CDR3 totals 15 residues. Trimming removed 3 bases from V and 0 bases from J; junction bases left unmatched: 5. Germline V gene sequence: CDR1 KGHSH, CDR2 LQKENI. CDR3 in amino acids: CASSPLGDSSYEQYF. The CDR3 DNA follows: TGTGCCAGCTCACCTCTCGGGGACAGCTCCTACGAGCAGTACTTC. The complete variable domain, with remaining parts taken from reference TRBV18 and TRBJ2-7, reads NAGVMQNPRHLVRRRGQEARLRCSPMKGHSHVYWYRQLPEEGLKFMVYLQKENIIDESGMPKERFSAEFPKEGPSILRIQQVVRGDSAAYFCASSPLGDSSYEQYFGPGTRLTVT.

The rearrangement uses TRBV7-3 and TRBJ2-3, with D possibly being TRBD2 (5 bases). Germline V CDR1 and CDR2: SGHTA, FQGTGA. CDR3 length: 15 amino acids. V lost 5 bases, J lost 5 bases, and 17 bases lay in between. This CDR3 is CASSLGHGKEDTQYF. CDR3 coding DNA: TGTGCCAGCAGCCTTGGGCACGGGAAGGAAGATACGCAGTATTTT.

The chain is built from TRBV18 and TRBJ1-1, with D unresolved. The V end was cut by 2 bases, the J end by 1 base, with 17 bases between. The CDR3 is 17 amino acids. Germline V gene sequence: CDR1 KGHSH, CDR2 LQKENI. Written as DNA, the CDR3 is TGTGCCAGCTCACCATGGTTCGGGGAGGATGCGAACACTGAAGCTTTCTTT. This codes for CASSPWFGEDANTEAFF. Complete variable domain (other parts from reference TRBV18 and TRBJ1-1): NAGVMQNPRHLVRRRGQEARLRCSPMKGHSHVYWYRQLPEEGLKFMVYLQKENIIDESGMPKERFSAEFPKEGPSILRIQQVVRGDSAAYFCASSPWFGEDANTEAFFGQGTRLTVV.

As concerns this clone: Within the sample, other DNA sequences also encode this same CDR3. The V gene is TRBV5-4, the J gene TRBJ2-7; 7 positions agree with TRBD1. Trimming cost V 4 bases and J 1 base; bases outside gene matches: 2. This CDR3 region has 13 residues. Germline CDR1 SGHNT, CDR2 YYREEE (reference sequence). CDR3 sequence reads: CASSLDRSYEQYF. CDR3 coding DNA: TGTGCCAGCAGCCTGGACAGGTCCTACGAGCAGTACTTC.

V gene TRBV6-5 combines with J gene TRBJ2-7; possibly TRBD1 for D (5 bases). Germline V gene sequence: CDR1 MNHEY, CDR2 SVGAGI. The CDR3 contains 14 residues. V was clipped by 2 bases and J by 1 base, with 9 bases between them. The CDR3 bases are TGTGCCAGCAGTTACGGGGCGGATTCCTACGAGCAGTACTTC. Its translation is CASSYGADSYEQYF.